These 25 T cell receptor beta chains share one sample of origin, sequenced in a study of T cell changes during pregnancy in multiple sclerosis (dated by TCRdb to between 2018 and 2021). The method behind the library was the immunoSEQ multiplex PCR assay. TCRdb provides this immuneACCESS table in a form limited to in-frame rearrangements. Some clones are lacking; in checked studies, under half of them reflect an unresolved V gene, and why the rest are absent is not known. This sample lists around 78,000 clones; 75% to 95% were detected once. Together, the top ten hold roughly 0.7% of the sample. Sample: peripheral blood, taken in the third trimester of pregnancy. The receptors were sampled from a female donor in good health, enrolled as a control in a pregnancy study.

The chain couples TRBV4-3 to TRBJ2-3; 11 bases are shared with TRBD2. The CDR3 contains 17 residues. Germline trimming cut 3 bases from V and 5 bases from J; bases unmatched to any gene: 10. Germline assignment: CDR1 LGHNA and CDR2 YSLEER. The CDR3 region is CASSQAIAGGPLDTQYF. The CDR3 DNA is TGCGCCAGCAGCCAGGCTATAGCGGGAGGGCCGTTAGATACGCAGTATTTT.

J is TRBJ2-3 and V is TRBV4-3; D remains ambiguous. CDR3 length: 15 residues. Trimming removed 1 base from V and 4 bases from J, with 12 bases in between. Per germline, CDR1 LGHNA and CDR2 YSLEER. CDR3 nucleotide sequence: TGCGCCAGCAGCCAAGTCCCCTTCGAGGCAGATACGCAGTATTTT. This sequence encodes CASSQVPFEADTQYF.

J is TRBJ1-2 and V is TRBV9; weak D call: TRBD1 (5 bases). This CDR3 has 15 residues. V was shortened by 3 bases and J by 7 bases, with 19 bases between the two germline ends. Germline CDR1 is SGDLS and CDR2 is YYNGEE. CDR3 sequence reads: CASSGGTRTDSGYTF. CDR3 nucleotide sequence: TGTGCCAGCAGCGGAGGGACTCGGACGGACTCTGGCTACACCTTC. Looking up the rest from reference TRBV9 and TRBJ1-2 gives the full variable domain: DSGVTQTPKHLITATGQRVTLRCSPRSGDLSVYWYQQSLDQGLQFLIQYYNGEERAKGNILERFSAQQFPDLHSELNLSSLELGDSALYFCASSGGTRTDSGYTFGSGTRLTVV.

The V and J genes are TRBV1 and TRBJ2-1; the table's D call TRBD2 went unverified against the DNA. TRBV1 is assigned pseudogene status. The CDR3 is 15 residues long. DNA for the CDR3: TGCACCAGCAGCCAAGCGGGAGGGCCGAACAATGAGCAGTTCTTC. Translation gives CTSSQAGGPNNEQFF.

The rearrangement uses TRBV5-1 and TRBJ1-5; possible D gene TRBD1, 5 bases. Trimming took off 5 bases at V and 1 base at J, with 13 bases between the two ends. Germline assignment: CDR1 SGHRS and CDR2 YFSETQ. The CDR3 is 15 amino acids. In nucleotides, the CDR3 is TGCGCCAGCAGACAGGACGATACGAGCAATCAGCCCCAGCATTTT. This gives the protein CASRQDDTSNQPQHF.

The chain is built from TRBV4-1 and TRBJ1-4; 7 bases match TRBD1. This CDR3 comprises 21 residues. The junction had 22 bases not matched to a gene; V was cut back by 6 bases and J by 0 bases. The V gene's germline CDR1 is MGHRA and CDR2 YSYEKL. In DNA, the CDR3 is TGCGCCAGCAGTCTTAAACAGCGGACAGGTCAGTCCCGTTCAACTAATGAAAAACTGTTTTTT. As protein: CASSLKQRTGQSRSTNEKLFF.

This chain links TRBV19 with TRBJ1-5; 7 bases fit TRBD1. V dropped 3 bases and J dropped 6; count of bases not matched to a gene: 11. Per the germline V gene, CDR1 is LNHDA and CDR2 is SQIVND (reference sequence). This CDR3 comprises 16 residues. CDR3: CASSIIDRAEGQPQHF. The CDR3 bases are TGTGCCAGTAGTATTATCGACAGGGCAGAGGGTCAGCCCCAGCATTTT.

V and J are TRBV27 and TRBJ2-7; a possible D gene is TRBD2 (5 bases). The CDR3 is 15 amino acids. V dropped 3 bases and J dropped 3 bases, with 15 bases sitting between them. Germline values: CDR1 MNHEY, CDR2 SMNVEV (reference sequence). The CDR3 loop reads CASSLEVRRSYEQYF. DNA of the CDR3: TGTGCCAGCAGTTTGGAGGTTCGTCGGAGCTACGAGCAGTACTTC.

The chain joins TRBV7-2 to TRBJ1-2, with unresolved D. V lost 5 bases, J lost 0 bases, and 10 bases lay in between. The CDR3 is 14 residues long. Germline CDR1 and CDR2: SGHTA and FQGNSA. Here the CDR3 DNA reads TGTGCCAGCAGCCGGTATCAGGCTAACTATGGCTACACCTTC. Its protein is CASSRYQANYGYTF.

The chain combines TRBV7-2 with TRBJ1-4; tentatively, D is TRBD1 (6 bases). The germline CDR1 and CDR2 sequences are SGHTA and FQGNSA. Trimming stripped 3 bases from V and 13 bases from J, with 9 bases between. The CDR3 length is 11 residues. The CDR3: CASSFDRRLFF. The CDR3 coding sequence is TGTGCCAGCAGCTTCGACAGGCGACTGTTTTTT.

The chain carries TRBV7-9 and TRBJ1-1; D uncertain. V dropped 2 bases and J dropped 4 bases, with 8 bases sitting between them. The CDR3 extends over 13 amino acids. Germline V gives CDR1 SEHNR, CDR2 FQNEAQ (reference sequence). In DNA, the CDR3 is TGTGCCAGCAGCTTACCGGGAGCCACTGAAGCTTTCTTT. It translates to CASSLPGATEAFF.

This chain uses TRBV5-1 with TRBJ2-3; D ambiguous. The V gene lost 0 bases and the J gene lost 7 bases, with 6 bases spanning the gap. CDR3 length: 12 amino acids. Germline CDR1 and CDR2: SGHRS and YFSETQ. The CDR3 loop is CASSLGGNTQYF. CDR3 in DNA: TGCGCCAGCAGCTTGGGCGGTAATACGCAGTATTTT.

The chain has TRBV19 and TRBJ2-7; 7 bases line up with TRBD1. J gave up 5 bases and V 4 bases, and 8 bases lay outside the gene matches. The germline V gene has CDR1 LNHDA and CDR2 SQIVND (reference sequence). There are 14 residues in the CDR3. CDR3 protein: CASSTTGQGNEQYF. CDR3 DNA sequence: TGTGCCAGTAGTACGACAGGGCAGGGAAACGAGCAGTACTTC.

The chain employs TRBV27 and TRBJ1-2, with TRBD1 identical over 9 bases. The length of the CDR3 is 15 residues. CDR1 is MNHEY and CDR2 is SMNVEV in the germline V gene (reference sequence). Trimming removed 0 bases from V and 3 bases from J; junction bases left unmatched: 2. The CDR3 is CASSLSGTGYYGYTF. The CDR3 nucleotides are TGTGCCAGCAGTTTATCGGGGACAGGGTACTATGGCTACACCTTC.

This chain links TRBV25-1 with TRBJ1-1, with 9 bases matching TRBD1. Unmatched junction bases numbered 6, after V lost 6 bases and J lost 1 base. The CDR3 consists of 15 residues. Germline V gene sequence: CDR1 MGHDK, CDR2 SYGVNS. In DNA, the CDR3 is TGTGCCAGCAGAGCTGACAGGGGGACGAACACTGAAGCTTTCTTT. It is translated as CASRADRGTNTEAFF.

The J gene is TRBJ2-1, the V gene TRBV29-1, with 7 nucleotides matching TRBD2. The CDR3 has 16 amino acids. Germline CDR1 is SQVTM and CDR2 is ANQGSEA. After removal of 0 bases from V and 6 bases from J, the junction contained 11 bases not matched to a gene. The CDR3 DNA reads TGCAGCGTTGAAGATCTGGAGGCGGGAGCAAGCAATGAGCAGTTCTTC. Protein product: CSVEDLEAGASNEQFF.

This clone has only one observation. CDR3 DNA: TGTGCCAGCAGCTCTTACGGCCTAGCGGACAATGAGCAGTTCTTC. This translates into CASSSYGLADNEQFF. The chain joins TRBV7-2 to TRBJ2-1; 7 positions match TRBD2. The V segment lost 4 bases and the J segment 5 bases; nucleotides outside the gene matches: 8. Germline values: CDR1 SGHTA, CDR2 FQGNSA. The length of the CDR3 is 15 residues.

The chain recombines TRBV19 with TRBJ1-5; TRBD1 matches 7 bases. CDR1 is LNHDA, CDR2 SQIVND, per germline (reference sequence). The CDR3 has 15 amino acids. The V and J ends lost 4 bases and 1 base, in that order; junction bases with no gene match: 4. The CDR3 spells CASSTYRGSNQPQHF. The CDR3 nucleotides read TGTGCCAGTAGTACCTACAGGGGAAGCAATCAGCCCCAGCATTTT.

This chain links TRBV4-2 with TRBJ2-1; TRBD2 matches at 11 bases. V dropped 1 base and J dropped 9; count of bases not matched to a gene: 17. This CDR3 comprises 19 residues. Germline assignment: CDR1 LGHNA and CDR2 YNFKEQ. In DNA form, the CDR3 reads TGTGCCAGCAGCCAAGGGGCGCTAGCGGGGGGTCCGCGTAAGAGTGAGCAGTTCTTC. Protein sequence: CASSQGALAGGPRKSEQFF.

The V gene is TRBV2, the J gene TRBJ1-5; D perhaps matches TRBD1 (6 bases). CDR1 and CDR2 (germline): SNHLY, FYNNEI. This CDR3 region has 14 residues. V lost 4 bases, J lost 2 bases, and 9 bases lay in between. CDR3 sequence: CASSGGQRNQPQHF. As DNA, the CDR3 is TGTGCCAGCAGTGGAGGACAGCGCAATCAGCCCCAGCATTTT.

The chain uses TRBV9 and TRBJ2-1; no clear D gene. Trimming took 4 bases from V and 11 from J, leaving 16 bases between them. The CDR3 runs to 13 residues. The germline CDR1 and CDR2 sequences are SGDLS and YYNGEE. The CDR3 sequence: CASSPLPGSQQFF. CDR3 sequence (DNA): TGTGCCAGCAGCCCCCTCCCAGGCAGCCAGCAGTTCTTC.

The chain has TRBV5-1 and TRBJ1-1; D may be TRBD1 (6 bases). Germline V gene sequence: CDR1 SGHRS, CDR2 YFSETQ. The ends were cut back, 4 bases at V and 0 bases at J, with 19 bases in the middle. CDR3 size: 17 residues. CDR3 coding DNA: TGCGCCAGCAGCCCCGGTCGAGGTCAGGGGATGAACACTGAAGCTTTCTTT. Encoded protein: CASSPGRGQGMNTEAFF.

This chain joins TRBV7-2 and TRBJ2-7; D perhaps matches TRBD2 (7 bases). Between the trimmed V and J ends, which lost 4 bases and 7 bases, there was a span of 17 bases. Germline V gives CDR1 SGHTA, CDR2 FQGNSA. The CDR3 covers 14 residues. CDR3 DNA: TGTGCCAGCAGCTCAGATGGGGGGGGCAGGGAGCAGTACTTC. Protein sequence: CASSSDGGGREQYF. The full variable domain, its missing parts supplied by reference TRBV7-2 and TRBJ2-7, is GAGVSQSPSNKVTEKGKDVELRCDPISGHTALYWYRQSLGQGLEFLIYFQGNSAPDKSGLPSDRFSAERTGGSVSTLTIQRTQQEDSAVYLCASSSDGGGREQYFGPGTRLTVT.

The V and J genes are TRBV15 and TRBJ1-1; 8 bases are a match to TRBD1. Trimming cost V 1 base and J 0 bases; bases outside gene matches: 4. Germline lookup yields CDR1 LNHNV and CDR2 YYDKDF (reference sequence). The CDR3 has 16 residues. The CDR3 here is CATSRAGTGLNTEAFF. In nucleotides, the CDR3 is TGTGCCACCAGCAGAGCCGGGACAGGACTGAACACTGAAGCTTTCTTT.

The CDR3 is CASSYGQGGEKLFF. The DNA of the CDR3 is TGTGCCAGCAGTTACGGTCAGGGAGGCGAAAAACTGTTTTTT. The chain is built from TRBV6-5 and TRBJ1-4, with D maybe TRBD1 (5 bases). Germline lookup yields CDR1 MNHEY and CDR2 SVGAGI. There are 14 residues in the CDR3. V shed 2 bases and J shed 8 bases, with 12 bases lying between them.